These T cell receptor beta chains were read from a single sample in a study of blood T cell repertoires in COVID-19. Method: immunoSEQ multiplex PCR; TCRdb's copy keeps in-frame clones and lacks some. The sample contains around 150,000 clones, 70% to 85% of which appear only once. Sequencing used peripheral blood. These receptor sequences come from an elderly woman with acute or convalescent COVID-19. Both conserved end residues are part of each CDR3. Fields, in order: J gene, D gene, V gene, clone size, CDR3 protein, CDR3 DNA. The D gene is left open where the match is weak. Expanded clones get a size class; other rows say once, few or many, or leave the size out.

J gene: TRBJ1-6
D gene: -
V gene: TRBV7-2
clone size: -
CDR3 protein: CASSLGSSYNSPLHF
CDR3 DNA: TGTGCCAGCAGCCTCGGGAGCTCCTATAATTCACCCCTCCACTTT

J gene: TRBJ2-7
D gene: -
V gene: TRBV5-1
clone size: -
CDR3 protein: CASSLDTASYEQYF
CDR3 DNA: TGCGCCAGCAGCTTGGATACTGCCTCCTACGAGCAGTACTTC

J gene: TRBJ2-5
D gene: -
V gene: TRBV5-8
clone size: few
CDR3 protein: CASSFVIAEATQYF
CDR3 DNA: TGTGCCAGCAGCTTCGTGATAGCTGAGGCGACCCAGTACTTC

J gene: TRBJ2-2
D gene: TRBD2
V gene: TRBV5-8
clone size: -
CDR3 protein: CASSYGLAANTGELFF
CDR3 DNA: TGTGCCAGCAGCTACGGACTAGCGGCTAACACCGGGGAGCTGTTTTTT

J gene: TRBJ1-4
D gene: -
V gene: TRBV2
clone size: -
CDR3 protein: CAAGRDISTNEKLFF
CDR3 DNA: TGTGCCGCGGGGAGGGACATTTCAACTAATGAAAAACTGTTTTTT

J gene: TRBJ2-1
D gene: TRBD2
V gene: TRBV6-5
clone size: few
CDR3 protein: CASSPGLPSYNEQFF
CDR3 DNA: TGTGCCAGCAGCCCGGGACTACCTTCCTACAATGAGCAGTTCTTC

J gene: TRBJ2-6
D gene: -
V gene: TRBV11-2
clone size: -
CDR3 protein: CASRHPARGSGANVLTF
CDR3 DNA: TGTGCCAGCAGACACCCGGCTAGGGGGTCTGGGGCCAACGTCCTGACTTTC

J gene: TRBJ2-2
D gene: -
V gene: TRBV19
clone size: few
CDR3 protein: CASSRGRGAPGGELFF
CDR3 DNA: TGTGCCAGTAGTAGAGGCCGGGGGGCCCCAGGCGGGGAGCTGTTTTTT

J gene: TRBJ1-1
D gene: -
V gene: TRBV28
clone size: -
CDR3 protein: CASSSPPMNTEAFF
CDR3 DNA: TGTGCCAGCAGTTCCCCCCCTATGAACACTGAAGCTTTCTTT

J gene: TRBJ2-7
D gene: -
V gene: TRBV10-3
clone size: -
CDR3 protein: CAISGPASSYEQYF
CDR3 DNA: TGTGCCATCAGTGGCCCAGCGTCCTCCTACGAGCAGTACTTC

J gene: TRBJ2-3
D gene: -
V gene: TRBV10-2
clone size: -
CDR3 protein: CASSSTPRGSTSTDTQYF
CDR3 DNA: TGCGCCAGCAGTAGTACGCCCCGGGGGAGTACTAGCACAGATACGCAGTATTTT

J gene: TRBJ1-1
D gene: -
V gene: TRBV14
clone size: -
CDR3 protein: CASSSYGEKTEAFF
CDR3 DNA: TGTGCCAGCAGCTCATATGGGGAGAAAACTGAAGCTTTCTTT

J gene: TRBJ2-7
D gene: -
V gene: TRBV28
clone size: -
CDR3 protein: CASSLTSYEQYF
CDR3 DNA: TGTGCCAGCAGTCTTACTTCCTACGAGCAGTACTTC

J gene: TRBJ2-1
D gene: -
V gene: TRBV3-1/TRBV3-2
clone size: -
CDR3 protein: CASSQGWGRGTRGNEQFF
CDR3 DNA: TGTGCCAGCAGCCAAGGATGGGGCAGGGGAACGAGGGGCAATGAGCAGTTCTTC

J gene: TRBJ1-5
D gene: TRBD1
V gene: TRBV19
clone size: -
CDR3 protein: CASREGGNNQPQHF
CDR3 DNA: TGTGCCAGCCGGGAAGGGGGCAACAATCAGCCCCAGCATTTT

J gene: TRBJ2-7
D gene: TRBD2
V gene: TRBV9
clone size: -
CDR3 protein: CASSRGLAGGLPEQYF
CDR3 DNA: TGTGCCAGCAGCCGTGGGCTAGCGGGAGGACTCCCCGAGCAGTACTTC

J gene: TRBJ2-7
D gene: -
V gene: TRBV30
clone size: -
CDR3 protein: CATEVRYEQYF
CDR3 DNA: TGTGCTACGGAGGTTCGCTACGAGCAGTACTTC

J gene: TRBJ2-7
D gene: -
V gene: TRBV24-1
clone size: -
CDR3 protein: CATSDGRGYEQYF
CDR3 DNA: TGTGCCACCAGTGATGGCAGGGGCTACGAGCAGTACTTC

J gene: TRBJ2-7
D gene: TRBD2
V gene: TRBV3-1/TRBV3-2
clone size: once
CDR3 protein: CASSQRVSGGTYEQYF
CDR3 DNA: TGTGCCAGCAGCCAAAGGGTGAGCGGGGGGACCTACGAGCAGTACTTC

J gene: TRBJ2-3
D gene: TRBD2
V gene: TRBV6-1
clone size: -
CDR3 protein: CASSDRVWVAGESLTDTQYF
CDR3 DNA: TGTGCCAGCAGTGATCGAGTTTGGGTAGCGGGAGAGTCCCTTACAGATACGCAGTATTTT

J gene: TRBJ1-1
D gene: TRBD1
V gene: TRBV6-5
clone size: -
CDR3 protein: CASTRAGGTEAFF
CDR3 DNA: TGTGCCAGCACGAGGGCAGGGGGCACTGAAGCTTTCTTT

J gene: TRBJ1-5
D gene: TRBD1
V gene: TRBV6-1
clone size: -
CDR3 protein: CASSDGTGLTGRINQPQHF
CDR3 DNA: TGTGCCAGCAGTGATGGGACAGGGCTAACCGGCCGTATCAATCAGCCCCAGCATTTT

J gene: TRBJ2-1
D gene: -
V gene: TRBV29-1
clone size: -
CDR3 protein: CSVPGELGYNEQFF
CDR3 DNA: TGCAGCGTCCCGGGGGAATTGGGGTACAATGAGCAGTTCTTC

J gene: TRBJ2-7
D gene: -
V gene: TRBV6-5
clone size: -
CDR3 protein: CASSWFKTLMHEQYF
CDR3 DNA: TGTGCCAGCAGTTGGTTTAAAACCCTAATGCACGAGCAGTACTTC

J gene: TRBJ2-3
D gene: TRBD2
V gene: TRBV6-6
clone size: -
CDR3 protein: CASRLAGTDTQYF
CDR3 DNA: TGTGCCAGCAGACTAGCGGGCACAGATACGCAGTATTTT

J gene: TRBJ2-1
D gene: TRBD2
V gene: TRBV4-3
clone size: -
CDR3 protein: CASSQDGLAGGFNEQFF
CDR3 DNA: TGCGCCAGCAGCCAAGATGGGCTAGCGGGAGGATTTAATGAGCAGTTCTTC

J gene: TRBJ2-3
D gene: TRBD1
V gene: TRBV3-1/TRBV3-2
clone size: few
CDR3 protein: CASSPWTGSTDTQYF
CDR3 DNA: TGTGCCAGCAGCCCTTGGACAGGGAGCACAGATACGCAGTATTTT

J gene: TRBJ1-1
D gene: -
V gene: TRBV6-6
clone size: -
CDR3 protein: CASSYRMTVRNTEAFF
CDR3 DNA: TGTGCCAGCAGTTATAGGATGACAGTTAGGAACACTGAAGCTTTCTTT

J gene: TRBJ2-7
D gene: -
V gene: TRBV30
clone size: -
CDR3 protein: CAWSVRSTGEQYF
CDR3 DNA: TGTGCCTGGAGTGTACGTTCTACGGGCGAGCAGTACTTC

J gene: TRBJ2-3
D gene: -
V gene: TRBV12-5
clone size: -
CDR3 protein: CASDYGSTDTQYF
CDR3 DNA: TGTGCTAGTGACTACGGGAGCACAGATACGCAGTATTTT

J gene: TRBJ1-1
D gene: -
V gene: TRBV3-1/TRBV3-2
clone size: few
CDR3 protein: CASSNGGIEAFF
CDR3 DNA: TGTGCCAGCAGCAACGGGGGAATTGAAGCTTTCTTT

J gene: TRBJ2-3
D gene: TRBD1
V gene: TRBV30
clone size: -
CDR3 protein: CAWSSGTGVADTQYF
CDR3 DNA: TGTGCCTGGAGCAGCGGGACAGGGGTGGCAGATACGCAGTATTTT

J gene: TRBJ2-2
D gene: -
V gene: TRBV10-3
clone size: few
CDR3 protein: CAIRSTANTGELFF
CDR3 DNA: TGTGCCATCAGGTCGACTGCGAACACCGGGGAGCTGTTTTTT

J gene: TRBJ2-2
D gene: -
V gene: TRBV11-2
clone size: -
CDR3 protein: CASSLVLNTGELFF
CDR3 DNA: TGTGCCAGCAGCTTAGTCCTGAACACCGGGGAGCTGTTTTTT

J gene: TRBJ2-3
D gene: TRBD2
V gene: TRBV5-1
clone size: -
CDR3 protein: CASSLGPSGETDTQYF
CDR3 DNA: TGCGCCAGCAGCTTGGGCCCTAGCGGGGAAACAGATACGCAGTATTTT

J gene: TRBJ2-1
D gene: -
V gene: TRBV24-1
clone size: -
CDR3 protein: CATSDPGTGFNEQFF
CDR3 DNA: TGTGCCACCAGTGACCCCGGAACGGGGTTCAATGAGCAGTTCTTC

J gene: TRBJ2-1
D gene: TRBD2
V gene: TRBV5-1
clone size: -
CDR3 protein: CASSSQGSGSASYNEQFF
CDR3 DNA: TGCGCCAGCAGCTCCCAGGGTAGCGGGAGTGCTTCCTACAATGAGCAGTTCTTC

J gene: TRBJ1-5
D gene: -
V gene: TRBV30
clone size: few
CDR3 protein: CAWSVSTGSDQPQHF
CDR3 DNA: TGTGCCTGGAGTGTCTCAACAGGGTCGGATCAGCCCCAGCATTTT

J gene: TRBJ2-5
D gene: TRBD1
V gene: TRBV5-1
clone size: -
CDR3 protein: CASSLGIRDSQETQYF
CDR3 DNA: TGCGCCAGCAGCTTGGGGATCCGGGACAGCCAAGAGACCCAGTACTTC